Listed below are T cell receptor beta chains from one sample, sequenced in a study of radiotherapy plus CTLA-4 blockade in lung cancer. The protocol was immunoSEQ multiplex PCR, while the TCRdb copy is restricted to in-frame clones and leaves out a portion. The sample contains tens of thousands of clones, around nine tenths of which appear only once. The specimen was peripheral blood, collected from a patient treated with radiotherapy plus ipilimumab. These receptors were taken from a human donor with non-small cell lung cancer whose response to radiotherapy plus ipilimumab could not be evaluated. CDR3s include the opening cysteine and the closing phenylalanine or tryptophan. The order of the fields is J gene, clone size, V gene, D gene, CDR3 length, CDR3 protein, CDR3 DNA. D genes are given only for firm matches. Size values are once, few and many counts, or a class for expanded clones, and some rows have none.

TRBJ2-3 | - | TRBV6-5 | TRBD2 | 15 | CASSGLAIYTDTQYF | TGTGCCAGCAGCGGACTAGCAATATACACAGATACGCAGTATTTT
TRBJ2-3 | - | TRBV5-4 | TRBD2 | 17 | CASSHARGSGLTDTQYF | TGTGCCAGCAGCCACGCCCGGGGTAGCGGGCTCACAGATACGCAGTATTTT
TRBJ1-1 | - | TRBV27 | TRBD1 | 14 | CASSLGRTGYEAFF | TGTGCCAGCAGTTTAGGTAGGACAGGGTATGAAGCTTTCTTT
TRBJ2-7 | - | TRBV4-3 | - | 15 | CASSQDAGLGYEQYF | TGCGCCAGCAGCCAAGACGCGGGACTCGGCTACGAGCAGTACTTC
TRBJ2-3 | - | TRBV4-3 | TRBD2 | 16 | CASSQHTGTSPDTQYF | TGCGCCAGCAGCCAGCATACCGGGACTAGTCCGGATACGCAGTATTTT
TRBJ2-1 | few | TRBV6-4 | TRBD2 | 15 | CASSGAGGGADEQFF | TGTGCCAGCAGTGGGGCTGGCGGGGGGGCCGATGAGCAGTTCTTC
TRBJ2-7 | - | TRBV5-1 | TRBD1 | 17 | CASSARWSGTGSYEQYF | TGCGCCAGCAGCGCTAGGTGGAGTGGGACAGGGTCTTACGAGCAGTACTTC
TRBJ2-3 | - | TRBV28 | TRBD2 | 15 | CASSLAGGGTDTQYF | TGTGCCAGCAGTCTAGCGGGAGGGGGCACAGATACGCAGTATTTT
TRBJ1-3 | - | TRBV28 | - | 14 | CASSGHGFGNTIYF | TGTGCCAGCAGTGGACATGGATTTGGAAACACCATATATTTT
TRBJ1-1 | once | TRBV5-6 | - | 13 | CASSFTSQGNAFF | TGTGCCAGCAGCTTTACCTCACAGGGAAACGCTTTCTTT
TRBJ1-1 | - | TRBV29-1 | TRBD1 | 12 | CSGGTENTEAFF | TGCAGCGGAGGGACAGAGAACACTGAAGCTTTCTTT
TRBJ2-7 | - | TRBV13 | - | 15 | CASSLAGMETYEQYF | TGTGCCAGCAGCTTGGCAGGGATGGAAACCTACGAGCAGTACTTC
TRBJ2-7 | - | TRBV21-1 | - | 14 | CASSGRDRGYEQYF | TGTGCCAGCAGCGGACGGGACAGGGGTTACGAGCAGTACTTC
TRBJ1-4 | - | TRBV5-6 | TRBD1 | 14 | CASSLRTGFEKLFF | TGTGCCAGCAGCTTGCGGACAGGGTTTGAAAAACTGTTTTTT